This T cell receptor (beta chain) is from a study (dated by TCRdb to between 2022 and 2023). PBMCs were isolated from peripheral blood, and genomic DNA from unsorted PBMCs was used for TCR beta sequencing. General findings and caveats noted by the study authors: Further investigation, including longitudinal sampling and assessment of a control group, is stated by the authors to be required.

Including cysteine and phenylalanine, the CDR3 has 17 amino acids. The read is trimmed to its CDR3 DNA, 51 bases read in frame from base 1. Compared with germline, V lacks 5 bases and J lacks 2 bases; bases without a gene match: 14. In the germline V gene, CDR1 corresponds to KGHSH and CDR2 to LQKENI. Survey-level sequencing on the immunoSEQ platform was used to profile TCR beta chain repertoires. The authors' pipeline ran thus. Repertoire diversity was quantified as the inverse Simpson index, and CDR3 amino acid length spectratypes and V-J pairing frequencies were compared. To annotate clonotypes specific to SARS-CoV-2, CMV, influenza A and EBV, TCR beta CDR3 sequences were compared against VDJdb. TCRdb mirrors the immuneACCESS table, restricted to in-frame sequences. Some clones are absent from its copies; in checked studies, under half trace to an unresolved V gene, and the reason for the others is unknown. Clone size and the V and J calls come from that table; the DNA yielded D and trimming. The sample table lists under 65,000 clones, roughly 93% of them with a count of one. Approximately 11% of the sample belongs to the ten largest clones.

With respect to this clone: The antigen this receptor binds is unknown. Base qualities are missing; no much larger clone stands one base away.

This TCR was sampled from a middle-aged man with rheumatoid arthritis. Sequencing was carried out using PBMCs. Recombination joined TRBV18 with TRBJ1-2; 7 bases in the junction line up with TRBD1. The DNA reads as follows: TGTGCCAGCTCAACTTTTATGTCGAGACAGGGCAACTATGGCTACACCTTC. Its amino acids are CASSTFMSRQGNYGYTF.